This is a list of T cell receptor beta chains from one sample in a study of T cell responses to AZD1222 COVID-19 vaccine. The method was immunoSEQ multiplex PCR; TCRdb's version includes in-frame clones alone and lacks a portion of them. The data contain 150,000 to 200,000 clones, 92% of them singletons. The sequencing here drew on peripheral blood, taken on day 0 of AZD1222 vaccination. The source is an adult in good health. Both conserved end residues are part of each CDR3. The D gene is left open where the match is weak. Not every row has a clone size; where given, it reads once, few, many or a size class.

d_call j_call clone_size v_call cdr3_nt cdr3_aa
- TRBJ1-2 - TRBV19 TGTGCCACCCCGGACCCGAGAACCTATGGCTACACCTTC CATPDPRTYGYTF
- TRBJ2-4 - TRBV25-1 TGTGCCAGCAGTGAGGGGCGCGAATCCAAAAACATTCAGTACTTC CASSEGRESKNIQYF
TRBD1 TRBJ1-1 - TRBV7-3 TGTGCCAGCAGCGTACAGGGGGATACTGAAGCTTTCTTT CASSVQGDTEAFF
- TRBJ1-1 - TRBV5-1 TGCGCCAGCAGCCTACGGACAGCAAGGAACACTGAAGCTTTCTTT CASSLRTARNTEAFF
- TRBJ1-3 - TRBV6-4 TGTGCCAGCAGAGGAAACACCATATATTTT CASRGNTIYF
- TRBJ1-5 - TRBV19 TGTGCCAGTAGTATAGGAGCAGGGCTAAAGCCCCAGCATTTT CASSIGAGLKPQHF
- TRBJ2-5 - TRBV5-1 TGCGCCAGCAGCTACCAGCTAGCTAGGGGAGAGACCCAGTACTTC CASSYQLARGETQYF
- TRBJ2-1 - TRBV3-1/TRBV3-2 TGTGCCAGCAGCCAAGTCTGGGAGAGCTCCTACAATGAGCAGTTCTTC CASSQVWESSYNEQFF
TRBD1 TRBJ1-2 - TRBV14 TGTGCCAGCAGCCAAGGGACAGGGTATGGCTACACCTTC CASSQGTGYGYTF
TRBD2 TRBJ2-5 - TRBV9 TGTGCCAGCAGCGTAGAAGGTAGTCTAGCGGGAGAGACCCAGTACTTC CASSVEGSLAGETQYF
- TRBJ1-4 - TRBV4-3 TGCGCCAGCAGCCAAGTGGGGTTGGGTAATGAAAAACTGTTTTTT CASSQVGLGNEKLFF
TRBD2 TRBJ2-1 - TRBV7-2 TGTGCCAGCAGCTTAGTTCGGGGGGGGCAACGCAATGAGCAGTTCTTC CASSLVRGGQRNEQFF
- TRBJ1-6 - TRBV5-1 TGCGCCAGCAGCGTCTCCTATAATTCACCCCTCCACTTT CASSVSYNSPLHF
- TRBJ2-5 - TRBV7-3 TGTGCCAGCAGCTTGACTAGTAACCGATTCACGGGGACCCAGTACTTC CASSLTSNRFTGTQYF
- TRBJ1-2 - TRBV28 TGTGCCAGCAGTTTATTGAAAGGCTCCTATGGCTACACCTTC CASSLLKGSYGYTF
- TRBJ2-5 - TRBV9 TGTGCCAGCAGCGCTGGAACGACAGTGTACCAAGAGACCCAGTACTTC CASSAGTTVYQETQYF
- TRBJ1-1 few TRBV7-8 TGTGCCAGCAGCTTGGTACGGCCAGCGAACACTGAAGCTTTCTTT CASSLVRPANTEAFF
- TRBJ2-5 - TRBV7-2 TGTGCCAGCAGCTTAGTTCCCCTAGCGGAGACCCAGTACTTC CASSLVPLAETQYF
TRBD1 TRBJ2-6 - TRBV5-1 TGCGCCAGCAGCTTGACAGGGGGCGCTGGGGCCAACGTCCTGACTTTC CASSLTGGAGANVLTF
TRBD1 TRBJ1-4 - TRBV29-1 TGCAGCGTCGGGACAGGGGTTAATGAAAAACTGTTTTTT CSVGTGVNEKLFF
TRBD2 TRBJ2-3 - TRBV10-2 TGCGCCAGCAGCAAAAATAGCGGGGATAGCACAGATACGCAGTATTTT CASSKNSGDSTDTQYF
TRBD2 TRBJ2-3 - TRBV19 TGTGCCAGTAGTATATTAGCGGGGAACACAGATACGCAGTATTTT CASSILAGNTDTQYF
TRBD1 TRBJ1-1 few TRBV19 TGTGCCAGTAGTATCCTCCGGACAGGGGGTGACACTGAAGCTTTCTTT CASSILRTGGDTEAFF
- TRBJ1-1 - TRBV27 TGTGCCAGCAGTTTACTCGGACAGTCGAACACTGAAGCTTTCTTT CASSLLGQSNTEAFF
- TRBJ1-1 - TRBV5-4 TGTGCCAGCAGCTCCTACAGGGACGGGAACACTGAAGCTTTCTTT CASSSYRDGNTEAFF
TRBD2 TRBJ2-7 - TRBV5-4 TGTGCCAGCAGTCTGGCGGGAGGCTCCACCGAGCAGTACTTC CASSLAGGSTEQYF
- TRBJ2-7 - TRBV2 TGTGCCAGCAAAGGCGTGAGAGGCAGGACTCTTTTTGGGCAGTACTTC CASKGVRGRTLFGQYF
- TRBJ1-2 - TRBV30 TGTGCCTGGAGTAAGCGGGACCTCTATGGCTACACCTTC CAWSKRDLYGYTF
- TRBJ1-2 few TRBV5-1 TGCGCCAGCAGCTCCGAGGGGGGGCCGTATGGCTACACCTTC CASSSEGGPYGYTF
- TRBJ2-1 - TRBV5-4 TGTGCCAGCAGCTTGGTGGGGGCCTCCTACAATGAGCAGTTCTTC CASSLVGASYNEQFF
- TRBJ1-2 - TRBV7-3 TGTGCCAGCAGCTTAAGGCCCGGCCGGGGCGAAGGCTACACCTTC CASSLRPGRGEGYTF
- TRBJ1-1 - TRBV27 TGTGCCAGCAGTTTACGACAGGCCCCTGAAGCTTTCTTT CASSLRQAPEAFF
- TRBJ1-1 - TRBV5-1 TGCGCCAGCAGCTTCTGGGGGCTGAACACTGAAGCTTTCTTT CASSFWGLNTEAFF
TRBD1 TRBJ1-1 - TRBV14 TGTGCCAGCAGTAACAGGGGTCGGAGCACTGAAGCTTTCTTT CASSNRGRSTEAFF
TRBD1 TRBJ2-2 - TRBV24-1 TGTGCCACCAGTGATTTCCTTCCGGGACAGGGGGCCACCGGGGAGCTGTTTTTT CATSDFLPGQGATGELFF
- TRBJ2-7 - TRBV1 TGCACCAGCAGCCAAGGTACTAGCGGGGGCCTCTCCTACGAGCAGTACTTC CTSSQGTSGGLSYEQYF
- TRBJ1-6 - TRBV5-6 TGTGCCAGCAGCTCCTCGGGGGCTCGGGATTCACCCCTCCACTTT CASSSSGARDSPLHF
- TRBJ2-2 - TRBV5-6 TGTGCCAGCAAACCCAGAGGACTCTGGAACACCGGGGAGCTGTTTTTT CASKPRGLWNTGELFF
- TRBJ1-5 - TRBV2 TGTGCCAGCAGTCGGGACGTTAATCAGCCCCAGCATTTT CASSRDVNQPQHF
- TRBJ2-3 - TRBV27 TGTGCCAGCAGGCAGAGCGTTAGCACAGATACGCAGTATTTT CASRQSVSTDTQYF
- TRBJ1-2 - TRBV7-2 TGTGCCAGCAGCTTAGACCAAATGGGGTATGGCTACACCTTC CASSLDQMGYGYTF